The 27 T cell receptor beta chains reported below all come from one sample, sequenced in a study of OX40 agonist ivuxolimab in advanced cancers. Generated by immunoSEQ multiplex PCR, the TCRdb table keeps only in-frame clones and is missing some. The data show 55,000 to 80,000 clones, roughly nine tenths seen once. Here the sequenced sample was CD4+ or CD8+ T cells sorted from blood, taken in a trial of the OX40 agonist ivuxolimab. All receptors derive from an adult with an advanced solid tumor such as melanoma, head and neck, liver or kidney cancer.

The V and J genes are TRBV27 and TRBJ2-7; 9 bases match TRBD1. CDR1 is MNHEY and CDR2 is SMNVEV in the germline V gene (reference sequence). V was pared by 5 bases and J by 0 bases, with 14 bases of the junction left unmatched. The CDR3 covers 18 residues. Here the CDR3 DNA reads TGTGCCAGCAGTCCATTAAAGGGCGGGACAGGGAACTCCTACGAGCAGTACTTC. Translated: CASSPLKGGTGNSYEQYF.

This chain joins TRBV19 and TRBJ1-3; D gene ambiguous. Germline-derived CDR1 and CDR2 are LNHDA and SQIVND (reference sequence). V was cut by 4 bases and J by 0 bases, with 13 bases left in between. The CDR3 runs to 16 residues. The CDR3 sequence: CASSTIPQASGNTIYF. CDR3 in DNA: TGTGCCAGTAGTACCATACCGCAGGCCTCTGGAAACACCATATATTTT.

CDR3 sequence reads: CASSLTPKGGYNEQFF. CDR3 bases: TGTGCCAGCAGCTTGACTCCTAAAGGGGGGTACAATGAGCAGTTCTTC. The chain recombines TRBV7-8 with TRBJ2-1; D might be TRBD1 or TRBD2, each matching 6 bases. The CDR3 is made up of 16 amino acids. Looked up from germline, CDR1 is SGHVS and CDR2 is FQNEAQ. The V end was cut by 3 bases, the J end by 4 bases, with 16 bases between. Looking up the rest from reference TRBV7-8 and TRBJ2-1 gives the full variable domain: GAGVSQSPRYKVAKRGQDVALRCDPISGHVSLFWYQQALGQGPEFLTYFQNEAQLDKSGLPSDRFFAERPEGSVSTLKIQRTQQEDSAVYLCASSLTPKGGYNEQFFGPGTRLTVL.

The chain has TRBV29-1 and TRBJ2-1, with 15 nucleotides matching TRBD2. CDR1 is SQVTM and CDR2 is ANQGSEA in the germline V gene. The CDR3 totals 16 residues. Germline trimming cut 4 bases from V and 6 bases from J; bases unmatched to any gene: 7. In nucleotides, the CDR3 is TGCAGCGTTGCCGGACTAGCGGGAGGGCCGGGCAATGAGCAGTTCTTC. Translating it yields CSVAGLAGGPGNEQFF.

This sequence joins TRBV9 and TRBJ2-5; D might be TRBD2 (5 bases). The CDR3 is 15 amino acids. From germline, CDR1 is SGDLS and CDR2 YYNGEE. Trimming cost V 0 bases and J 0 bases, with 9 bases left between them. The CDR3 coding sequence is TGTGCCAGCAGCGTAGGACACGGGAACCAAGAGACCCAGTACTTC. It codes for CASSVGHGNQETQYF.

Note on this clone: The sample holds other DNA sequences that translate to the same CDR3. The chain is built from TRBV2 and TRBJ2-1; 14 nucleotides match TRBD2. V shed 5 bases, J shed 3 bases, and the junction held 6 bases outside the gene matches. Germline V gives CDR1 SNHLY, CDR2 FYNNEI. This CDR3 comprises 17 residues. The CDR3 DNA sequence: TGTGCCAGCAGTTACTCGGGACTAGCGGGAGTCTACAATGAGCAGTTCTTC. Translating it yields CASSYSGLAGVYNEQFF.

The chain employs TRBV30 and TRBJ2-7; maybe TRBD2 (5 bases). The V end was cut by 5 bases, the J end by 3 bases, with 8 bases between. Germline CDR1 reads GTSNPN; CDR2 reads SVGIG (reference sequence). The CDR3 loop spans 11 amino acids. The CDR3: CAWQTNYEQYF. CDR3 coding DNA: TGTGCCTGGCAGACTAACTACGAGCAGTACTTC.

V and J are TRBV10-3 and TRBJ1-1; possible D gene TRBD1, 5 bases. V was shortened by 4 bases and J by 4 bases, with 13 bases between the two germline ends. The V gene's germline CDR1 is ENHRY and CDR2 SYGVKD. The CDR3 runs 14 residues. The CDR3 loop is CAISAEKGSTEAFF. CDR3 bases: TGTGCCATCAGTGCCGAAAAGGGGTCCACTGAAGCTTTCTTT.

The rearrangement links TRBV18 to TRBJ2-3, with 16 positions matching TRBD2. CDR1 KGHSH and CDR2 LQKENI come from the germline V gene. J gave up 4 bases and V 3 bases, and 1 base lay outside the gene matches. This CDR3 comprises 16 residues. CDR3: CASSPGLAGGADTQYF. DNA of the CDR3: TGTGCCAGCTCACCGGGACTAGCGGGAGGGGCAGATACGCAGTATTTT. Full variable domain (outside the CDR3, taken from reference TRBV18 and TRBJ2-3): NAGVMQNPRHLVRRRGQEARLRCSPMKGHSHVYWYRQLPEEGLKFMVYLQKENIIDESGMPKERFSAEFPKEGPSILRIQQVVRGDSAAYFCASSPGLAGGADTQYFGPGTRLTVL.

This rearrangement joins TRBV18 to TRBJ2-3; the D gene is possibly TRBD1 (5 bases). The V gene lost 0 bases and the J gene lost 4 bases, with 11 bases spanning the gap. This CDR3 comprises 15 residues. CDR1 is KGHSH, CDR2 LQKENI, per germline. Written as DNA, the CDR3 is TGTGCCAGCTCACCACCAAATCAGGGTTCAGATACGCAGTATTTT. Translated, it gives CASSPPNQGSDTQYF.

This chain links TRBV7-3 with TRBJ2-5, with unresolved D. V was pared by 1 base and J by 2 bases, with 8 bases between. Looked up from germline, CDR1 is SGHTA and CDR2 is FQGTGA. This CDR3 is 14 amino acids long. The CDR3 bases are TGTGCCAGCAGCTTAAATGGGCAACAAGAGACCCAGTACTTC. Translation: CASSLNGQQETQYF.

The rearrangement uses TRBV5-1 and TRBJ2-6; D remains unclear. Germline CDR1 SGHRS, CDR2 YFSETQ. This CDR3 contains 19 residues. V dropped 4 bases and J dropped 0 bases, with 20 bases sitting between them. The CDR3 region has the DNA TGCGCCAGCAGCCAGACCACCTGGGCGGCAAACTCTGGGGCCAACGTCCTGACTTTC. This gives the protein CASSQTTWAANSGANVLTF. Combining the CDR3 with reference TRBV5-1 and TRBJ2-6 gives the whole variable domain KAGVTQTPRYLIKTRGQQVTLSCSPISGHRSVSWYQQTPGQGLQFLFEYFSETQRNKGNFPGRFSGRQFSNSRSEMNVSTLELGDSALYLCASSQTTWAANSGANVLTFGAGSRLTVL.

This clone was recorded once. This chain uses TRBV28 with TRBJ1-2; 7 bases map to TRBD1. V shed 2 bases and J 10 bases; nucleotides not matched to a gene: 7. Germline V lookup: CDR1 MDHEN, CDR2 SYDVKM. CDR3 length: 13 amino acids. Here the CDR3 reads CASSLGGTDAYTF. The CDR3 region has the DNA TGTGCCAGCAGTTTAGGAGGGACAGACGCCTACACCTTC.

A few counts support this clone. V is TRBV11-2 and J is TRBJ1-1, with 7 bases fitting TRBD1. The CDR3 is 15 amino acids. J gave up 3 bases and V 7 bases, and 11 bases lay outside the gene matches. CDR1 is SGHAT and CDR2 is FQNNGV in the germline V gene. This chain's CDR3 is CASTAGTVRDTEAFF. The CDR3 DNA is TGTGCCAGCACCGCCGGGACAGTTAGGGACACTGAAGCTTTCTTT.

CDR3 residues: CASSSGHGGGELFF. As DNA, the CDR3 is TGCGCCAGCAGCTCGGGACACGGAGGAGGGGAGCTGTTTTTT. This chain uses TRBV5-1 with TRBJ2-2; the D gene is possibly TRBD1 (6 bases). Germline V lookup: CDR1 SGHRS, CDR2 YFSETQ. There are 14 residues in the CDR3. The V and J ends lost 3 bases and 8 bases respectively, with 14 bases between them.

This clone was found once. V is TRBV28 and J is TRBJ2-5; TRBD2 matches at 16 bases. The CDR3 totals 19 residues. Trimming removed 2 bases from V and 5 bases from J; junction bases left unmatched: 11. Per germline, CDR1 MDHEN and CDR2 SYDVKM. The CDR3 bases are TGTGCCAGCAGTTTACCCCGGGGGACTAGCGGGAGGGCCCGGGAGACCCAGTACTTC. This encodes CASSLPRGTSGRARETQYF.

The chain uses TRBV18 and TRBJ1-2; the match to TRBD1 covers 7 bases. Germline loops: CDR1 KGHSH, CDR2 LQKENI. This CDR3 is 13 amino acids long. V shed 1 base and J 8 bases; nucleotides not matched to a gene: 4. In nucleotides, the CDR3 is TGTGCCAGCTCACCACGACAGGGAGACGGCTACACCTTC. Protein sequence: CASSPRQGDGYTF.

The rearrangement links TRBV14 to TRBJ2-1; 7 positions agree with TRBD2. In germline, CDR1 is SGHDN, CDR2 FVKESK. This CDR3 has 15 amino acids. The J segment lost 8 bases and the V segment lost 0 bases, leaving 7 bases of the junction unmatched. The DNA of the CDR3 is TGTGCCAGCAGCCAAGATTGGACTAGTACCCATGAGCAGTTCTTC. Amino acid sequence: CASSQDWTSTHEQFF.

The chain uses TRBV6-5 and TRBJ2-7; D not resolved. The CDR3 contains 16 residues. CDR1 is MNHEY and CDR2 is SVGAGI in the germline V gene. V gave up 0 bases and J gave up 2 bases, with 14 bases separating them. CDR3 sequence reads: CASSYSMGGAAYEQYF. DNA for the CDR3: TGTGCCAGCAGTTACTCGATGGGTGGTGCGGCCTACGAGCAGTACTTC.

This chain joins TRBV28 and TRBJ1-5; D ambiguous. The CDR3 loop spans 13 amino acids. CDR1 MDHEN and CDR2 SYDVKM come from the germline V gene. V dropped 7 bases and J dropped 4 bases, with 11 bases sitting between them. CDR3 bases: TGTGCCAGCACCCCCTCCGGGAATCAGCCCCAGCATTTT. Amino acid sequence: CASTPSGNQPQHF.

This clone was detected only once. V gene TRBV30 combines with J gene TRBJ2-1, with 16 bases that match TRBD2. The CDR3 length is 18 residues. The trim removed 3 bases at V and 9 bases at J, leaving 14 bases unmatched. The germline V gene encodes CDR1 GTSNPN and CDR2 SVGIG (reference sequence). CDR3 DNA: TGTGCCTGGAGGGGGACTAGCGGGAGGGCCTCGAGGTTAAGTGAGCAGTTCTTC. This gives the protein CAWRGTSGRASRLSEQFF. Together with reference TRBV30 and TRBJ2-1, the CDR3 gives the full variable domain: SQTIHQWPATLVQPVGSPLSLECTVEGTSNPNLYWYRQAAGRGLQLLFYSVGIGQISSEVPQNLSASRPQDRQFILSSKKLLLSDSGFYLCAWRGTSGRASRLSEQFFGPGTRLTVL.

The chain couples TRBV7-9 to TRBJ1-1; tentative D call: TRBD1 (5 bases). V lost 3 bases to trimming and J lost 3 bases, with 11 bases between them. The germline V gene encodes CDR1 SEHNR and CDR2 FQNEAQ (reference sequence). The CDR3 runs to 14 residues. CDR3 DNA: TGTGCCAGCAGCTTTTTGTCGGGGGACACTGAAGCTTTCTTT. It codes for CASSFLSGDTEAFF.

CDR3 loop: CAWSNLGSVPQHF. The CDR3 DNA follows: TGTGCCTGGAGTAACTTGGGCAGCGTGCCCCAGCATTTT. This chain links TRBV30 with TRBJ1-5; D remains unclear. The CDR3 is 13 amino acids. V was cut by 2 bases and J by 9 bases, with 14 bases left in between. Per the germline V gene, CDR1 is GTSNPN and CDR2 is SVGIG (reference sequence).

About this clone itself: The junction and the germline gene differ at one end; a read error may be behind it. This chain connects TRBV7-7 to TRBJ2-1; 9 positions match TRBD2. This CDR3 comprises 17 residues. Germline V gene data show CDR1 as SSHAT and CDR2 as FNYEAQ (reference sequence). The DNA of the CDR3 is TGTGCTAGCAGCCGAATCGCGGGGGGGAGCTCCTACAATGAGCAGTTCTTC. Its protein is CASSRIAGGSSYNEQFF. Looking up the rest from reference TRBV7-7 and TRBJ2-1 gives the full variable domain: GAGVSQSPRYKVTKRGQDVTLRCDPISSHATLYWYQQALGQGPEFLTYFNYEAQPDKSGLPSDRFSAERPEGSISTLTIQRTEQRDSAMYRCASSRIAGGSSYNEQFFGPGTRLTVL.

Notes on this clone: A read error may account for a junction end that differs from germline. CDR3 sequence (DNA): TGTGCTAGCAGCTTAGCGCCTCGCGGTAGCACAGATACGCAGTATTTT. Amino acid sequence: CASSLAPRGSTDTQYF. The rearrangement uses TRBV7-7 and TRBJ2-3; D is possibly TRBD2 (5 bases). CDR1 SSHAT and CDR2 FNYEAQ come from the germline V gene (reference sequence). This CDR3 comprises 16 residues.

A remark on this clone: The sample has other DNA sequences that encode this CDR3 too. The chain employs TRBV27 and TRBJ1-4; TRBD1 might be the D (5 bases). With 3 bases removed from V and 8 bases from J, the gap between germline ends came to 7 bases. This CDR3 has 12 residues. Germline V gene sequence: CDR1 MNHEY, CDR2 SMNVEV (reference sequence). CDR3 bases: TGTGCCAGCAGTTTCCCAGGGGAAAAACTGTTTTTT. Protein sequence: CASSFPGEKLFF.

The CDR3 DNA follows: TGTGCCAGCAGTTCAGGCAGCCCCCCTAACTATGGCTACACCTTC. Its protein product is CASSSGSPPNYGYTF. The J gene is TRBJ1-2, the V gene TRBV28; D gene unclear. This CDR3 region has 15 residues. V lost 4 bases to trimming and J lost 0 bases, with 12 bases between them. Germline V gene data show CDR1 as MDHEN and CDR2 as SYDVKM.